A selection of T cell receptor beta chains follows, all from one sample in a study of shared clonotypes between healthy human individuals. Profiling relied on immunoSEQ multiplex PCR, and the TCRdb table lists in-frame clones only, not all of them. Among around 1.9 million clones listed, about 93% were seen once. Sequenced sample: naive CD8+ T cells from PBMCs. Receptors originate from a man younger than 30 in good health. Some clones in this sample may be carry-over from other donors' samples. CDR3s include the opening cysteine and the closing phenylalanine or tryptophan. The order of the fields is V gene, J gene, clone size, D gene, CDR3 DNA, CDR3 protein. The D gene is left open where the match is weak. A row's size may be missing; if present it is once, few, many or a size class.

>TRBV28|TRBJ2-1|.|.
TGTGCCAGCAGTTTACCCCACTTGAGTGAGCAGTTCTTC
CASSLPHLSEQFF
>TRBV7-3|TRBJ2-1|.|TRBD2
TGTGCCAGCAGCATCCTGGGACTAGCGGGATCGGGGAATGAGCAGTTCTTC
CASSILGLAGSGNEQFF
>TRBV7-2|TRBJ2-1|.|.
TGTGCCAGCAGCTTTATTGGGGCCGGAGAGCAGTTCTTC
CASSFIGAGEQFF
>TRBV9|TRBJ2-3|.|TRBD1
TGTGCCAGCAGCGACCGGACAGGCCCCACCCCAGATACGCAGTATTTT
CASSDRTGPTPDTQYF
>TRBV2|TRBJ2-3|.|.
TGTGCCAGCAGTGTCGAGCGACTAACCATCATTGGAGATACGCAGTATTTT
CASSVERLTIIGDTQYF
>TRBV28|TRBJ2-1|.|TRBD2
TGTGCCAGCAGTTTATGGTCCCAGTGGTCGAGCGGGAGGGTCTATGAGCAGTTCTTC
CASSLWSQWSSGRVYEQFF
>TRBV27|TRBJ2-7|.|.
TGTGCCAGCAGTTTATCCCAGGCAGGGGTCTACGAGCAGTACTTC
CASSLSQAGVYEQYF
>TRBV6-5|TRBJ1-4|.|.
TGTGCCAGCAGTTACTCGAATAGGGTCGAGGAAAAACTGTTTTTT
CASSYSNRVEEKLFF
>TRBV7-9|TRBJ2-3|.|.
TGTGCCAGCAGCTTAGGCCCCAGCGGGTGGGGTCTCAATACGCAGTATTTT
CASSLGPSGWGLNTQYF
>TRBV14|TRBJ2-2|.|TRBD1
TGTGCCAGCAGCCACCGGGACAGGGGGGGGACCGGGGAGCTGTTTTTT
CASSHRDRGGTGELFF
>TRBV27|TRBJ2-7|.|.
TGTGCCAGCATCCCGGGACGGTGGTCTGACGAGCAGTACTTC
CASIPGRWSDEQYF
>TRBV7-6|TRBJ2-1|.|.
TGTGCCAGCAGCTTAAGTAGCGGCCCGAGCTCCTACAATGAGCAGTTCTTC
CASSLSSGPSSYNEQFF
>TRBV7-9|TRBJ1-2|once|TRBD1
TGTGCCAGCAGCTCGGGAACGCCTTGGGGAGGGGGCGGCTACACCTTC
CASSSGTPWGGGGYTF
>TRBV18|TRBJ1-5|.|TRBD1
TGTGCCAGCTCACCAGGGATGGACAGGGGTAGTCAGCCCCAGCATTTT
CASSPGMDRGSQPQHF
>TRBV5-1|TRBJ2-1|.|.
TGCGCCAGCAGCTTGTTTGTAGCGGAACCCTACAATGAGCAGTTCTTC
CASSLFVAEPYNEQFF
>TRBV2|TRBJ2-1|.|.
TGTGCCAGCAGGCGGGGTGGGGGATACTCCTACAATGAGCAGTTCTTC
CASRRGGGYSYNEQFF
>TRBV18|TRBJ1-1|.|.
TGTGCCAGCTCACTCGGCCGGGGTCCGAACACTGAAGCTTTCTTT
CASSLGRGPNTEAFF
>TRBV9|TRBJ2-7|.|TRBD1
TGTGCCAGCAGCGAGGGGACAGGGGATACCTACGAGCAGTACTTC
CASSEGTGDTYEQYF
>TRBV27|TRBJ2-2|.|TRBD1
TGTGCCAGCGGGACAGGGGGACGAACCGGGGAGCTGTTTTTT
CASGTGGRTGELFF
>TRBV7-3|TRBJ2-5|.|.
TGTGCCAGCAGCTTAGACGGGACGGGTGGGGAGACCCAGTACTTC
CASSLDGTGGETQYF
>TRBV4-2|TRBJ2-7|.|TRBD1
TGTGCCAGCAGCCAAGCTAACCGGGACAGGAATTCCTACGAGCAGTACTTC
CASSQANRDRNSYEQYF
>TRBV9|TRBJ2-7|.|.
TGTGCCAGCAGCGTAGGTCTGGGGTACGAGCAGTACTTC
CASSVGLGYEQYF
>TRBV19|TRBJ1-5|once|TRBD1
TGTGCCAGTAGTACAACTCTCGGGACAGGGATTCAGCCCCAGCATTTT
CASSTTLGTGIQPQHF
>TRBV27|TRBJ1-5|once|.
TGTGCCAGCAGTTTGGGGACAAATAGCAATCAGCCCCAGCATTTT
CASSLGTNSNQPQHF
>TRBV4-1|TRBJ2-1|.|TRBD2
TGCGCCAGCAGCCAAAGGCCAGGACTAGATGGGTACAATGAGCAGTTCTTC
CASSQRPGLDGYNEQFF
>TRBV11-2|TRBJ2-2|.|.
TGTGCCAGCTATCATAGGGCGGGACCACCTTTCGCGAACACCGGGGAGCTGTTTTTT
CASYHRAGPPFANTGELFF
>TRBV19|TRBJ2-7|.|.
TGTGCCAGTAGTAGAGACGGACCCTACGAGCAGTACTTC
CASSRDGPYEQYF
>TRBV4-1|TRBJ1-1|.|.
TGCGCCAGCAGCCAGCAGACCCGTAACACTGAAGCTTTCTTT
CASSQQTRNTEAFF
>TRBV7-9|TRBJ2-7|.|TRBD1
TGTGCCAGCAGCTTAGTAGGGGGCCACTCCTACGAGCAGTACTTC
CASSLVGGHSYEQYF
>TRBV2|TRBJ1-2|few|.
TGTGCCAGCAGTGCCGCCAGACACTATGGCTACACCTTC
CASSAARHYGYTF
>TRBV6-1|TRBJ2-5|.|TRBD2
TGTGCCAGCAGTAGCGGGAGGGCTCAAGAGACCCAGTACTTC
CASSSGRAQETQYF
>TRBV21-1|TRBJ2-4|.|.
TGTGCCAGCAGCAACCCGGGACTAGCGGGGATTAAAAACATTCAGTACTTC
CASSNPGLAGIKNIQYF
>TRBV7-9|TRBJ2-5|.|TRBD2
TGTGCCAGCAGCCCCCGGGGGGGTGTGTCTGGAGAGACCCAGTACTTC
CASSPRGGVSGETQYF
>TRBV19|TRBJ1-1|.|.
TGTGCCAGTAGTGTCCGGGACATGAACACTGAAGCTTTCTTT
CASSVRDMNTEAFF
>TRBV7-9|TRBJ1-3|.|TRBD1
TGTGCCAGCAGCTTAACCCCCGGGACAGGGAACGGAAACACCATATATTTT
CASSLTPGTGNGNTIYF
>TRBV19|TRBJ1-5|.|.
TGTGCCAGTAGTGATAGCGACAGTGTCCAGCCCCAGCATTTT
CASSDSDSVQPQHF
>TRBV11-2|TRBJ2-7|.|.
TGTGCCAGCAGCTTACATGGCAGGGTCAACGAGCAGTACTTC
CASSLHGRVNEQYF